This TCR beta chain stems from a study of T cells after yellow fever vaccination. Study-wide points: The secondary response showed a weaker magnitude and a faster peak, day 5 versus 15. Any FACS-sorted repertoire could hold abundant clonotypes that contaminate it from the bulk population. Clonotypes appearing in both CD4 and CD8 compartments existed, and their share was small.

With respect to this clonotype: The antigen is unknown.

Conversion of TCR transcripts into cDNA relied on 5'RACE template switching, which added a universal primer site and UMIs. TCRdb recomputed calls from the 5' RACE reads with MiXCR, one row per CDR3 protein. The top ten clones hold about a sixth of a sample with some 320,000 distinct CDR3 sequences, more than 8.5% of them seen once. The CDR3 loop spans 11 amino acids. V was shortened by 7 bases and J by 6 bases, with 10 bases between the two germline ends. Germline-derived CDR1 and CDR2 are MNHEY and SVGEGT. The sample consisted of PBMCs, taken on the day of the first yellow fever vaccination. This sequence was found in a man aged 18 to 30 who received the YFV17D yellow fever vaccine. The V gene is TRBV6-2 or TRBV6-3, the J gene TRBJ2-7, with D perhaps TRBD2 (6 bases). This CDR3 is CASTSGVEQYF. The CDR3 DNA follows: TGTGCCAGCACCTCGGGGGTCGAGCAGTACTTC.